The 28 T cell receptor beta chains presented below share a single source sample, sequenced in a study of cytomegalovirus exposure and HLA in healthy donors. The study ran its PCR with 60 Vbeta and 13 Jbeta primers. Here immunoSEQ multiplex PCR was the method, and the copy in TCRdb shows in-frame clones only, minus some. Of around 230,000 clones in the sample, approximately 81% were seen once. Sequencing was carried out using PBMCs. The receptor source for this set is a girl under 10 years old in good health and CMV-seronegative.

This clone has a handful of counts. This sample includes further DNA sequences coding for the same CDR3. The chain recombines TRBV5-1 with TRBJ2-5; D remains ambiguous. Germline V gene lookup returns CDR1 SGHRS and CDR2 YFSETQ. The CDR3 has 12 residues. Trimming removed 0 bases from V and 4 bases from J, with 4 bases in between. The CDR3 sequence is CASSLAGETQYF. CDR3 bases: TGCGCCAGCAGCTTGGCGGGAGAGACCCAGTACTTC.

The chain links TRBV6-1 to TRBJ2-5; tentatively, D is TRBD2 (5 bases). TRBJ2-7 matches the DNA end more closely, so the J call is doubtful. The CDR3 sequence is 15 residues long. Germline CDR1 reads MNHNS; CDR2 reads SASEGT. CDR3 DNA sequence: TGTGCCAGCTGCTCGGACCGGACTGCCTGCTACGAGCAGTACTTC. The encoded protein is CASCSDRTACYEQYF.

A single count supports this clone. The rearrangement joins TRBV5-5 to TRBJ2-1; maybe TRBD2 (6 bases). CDR1 SGHKS and CDR2 YYEKEE come from the germline V gene (reference sequence). The V and J ends lost 7 bases and 7 bases respectively, with 18 bases between them. CDR3 length: 14 amino acids. The CDR3 DNA reads as TGTGCCAGCCTCGTCGGAGGGGCCGGGAATGAGCAGTTCTTC. It yields the protein CASLVGGAGNEQFF.

The V gene is TRBV19, the J gene TRBJ2-7; TRBD2 agrees at 8 bases. The CDR3 totals 14 residues. The germline V gene encodes CDR1 LNHDA and CDR2 SQIVND (reference sequence). The ends lost 5 bases at V and 2 bases at J; junction bases unmatched: 5. DNA of the CDR3: TGTGCCAGTAGTCAGCCGGGACTAGCCTACGAGCAGTACTTC. Translating it yields CASSQPGLAYEQYF.

This chain connects TRBV5-4 to TRBJ1-2; D is undetermined. This CDR3 is built from 14 residues. Trimming took 4 bases from V and 2 from J, leaving 12 bases between them. Germline V gene sequence: CDR1 SGHNT, CDR2 YYREEE (reference sequence). In DNA form, the CDR3 reads TGTGCCAGCAGCCCCCCGGGTACGAACTATGGCTACACCTTC. Translated: CASSPPGTNYGYTF.

This chain links TRBV10-3 with TRBJ2-7; 7 nucleotides match TRBD1. Per the germline V gene, CDR1 is ENHRY and CDR2 is SYGVKD. The CDR3 length is 14 residues. V trimming: 5 bases; J trimming: 2 bases; junction bases outside the gene matches: 6. CDR3 loop: CAISRGGQTYEQYF. CDR3 sequence (DNA): TGTGCCATCAGTAGAGGGGGACAGACCTACGAGCAGTACTTC.

This chain joins TRBV19 and TRBJ1-2, with TRBD1 matching 8 bases. Germline V gene lookup returns CDR1 LNHDA and CDR2 SQIVND (reference sequence). The V gene end was trimmed by 4 bases and the J gene end by 4 bases; junction bases not matched to a gene: 8. This CDR3 spans 15 amino acids. The CDR3 coding sequence is TGTGCCAGTAGTACACTCCGGGACAGGTTCTATGGCTACACCTTC. It yields the protein CASSTLRDRFYGYTF.

The chain joins TRBV4-2 to TRBJ2-5; 14 positions match TRBD2. Germline CDR1 and CDR2: LGHNA and YNFKEQ. J was trimmed by 4 bases and V by 5 bases; bases with no gene match: 3. CDR3 size: 15 residues. CDR3 sequence (DNA): TGTGCCAGCAGCACTGGGACTAGCGGGGGAGAGACCCAGTACTTC. Translation: CASSTGTSGGETQYF.

This chain links TRBV27 with TRBJ2-1; 8 positions match TRBD2. CDR3 length equals 16 residues. Losses at the gene ends were 4 bases for V and 0 bases for J; bases not matched to a gene: 5. Per the germline V gene, CDR1 is MNHEY and CDR2 is SMNVEV (reference sequence). The CDR3 nucleotides are TGTGCCAGCAGTTACTTAGCGGGGCTCTCCTACAATGAGCAGTTCTTC. Encoded protein: CASSYLAGLSYNEQFF.

The rearrangement joins TRBV12-1 to TRBJ1-6; TRBD1 is taken as the D call from the table, unchecked against the DNA. TRBV12-1 is flagged as a pseudogene. The length of the CDR3 is 16 residues. CDR3 DNA: TGTGCCAGCAGCCCGCAACATGGGGCCCAGGGGTCACCCCTCCACTTT. As protein: CASSPQHGAQGSPLHF.

V and J are TRBV7-9 and TRBJ2-7; D uncertain. Deletions cut 3 bases from V and 1 base from J, with 10 bases between. Germline values: CDR1 SEHNR, CDR2 FQNEAQ (reference sequence). The CDR3 extends over 14 amino acids. The DNA for the CDR3 is TGTGCCAGCAGCTTTCTGGAGAGGTCCTACGAGCAGTACTTC. This translates into CASSFLERSYEQYF. Drawing the rest from reference TRBV7-9 and TRBJ2-7, the complete variable domain is DTGVSQNPRHKITKRGQNVTFRCDPISEHNRLYWYRQTLGQGPEFLTYFQNEAQLEKSRLLSDRFSAERPKGSFSTLEIQRTEQGDSAMYLCASSFLERSYEQYFGPGTRLTVT.

The V and J genes are TRBV5-1 and TRBJ2-2; 8 bases are shared with TRBD2. The V segment lost 0 bases and the J segment 7 bases; nucleotides outside the gene matches: 8. The germline CDR1 and CDR2 sequences are SGHRS and YFSETQ. The CDR3 runs 16 residues. The CDR3 loop is CASSLVSGGSSGELFF. The CDR3 region has the DNA TGCGCCAGCAGCTTGGTCTCGGGGGGGTCGAGCGGGGAGCTGTTTTTT.

The chain combines TRBV2 with TRBJ2-1, with 7 bases fitting TRBD2. V trimming: 6 bases; J trimming: 11 bases; junction bases outside the gene matches: 16. Germline CDR1 SNHLY, CDR2 FYNNEI. The CDR3 runs 15 residues. CDR3 in amino acids: CASRRDGLDGRKQFF. The CDR3 DNA sequence: TGTGCCAGCAGGAGAGACGGACTAGATGGGCGGAAGCAGTTCTTC. The variable domain in full, completed from reference TRBV2 and TRBJ2-1, reads EPEVTQTPSHQVTQMGQEVILRCVPISNHLYFYWYRQILGQKVEFLVSFYNNEISEKSEIFDDQFSVERPDGSNFTLKIRSTKLEDSAMYFCASRRDGLDGRKQFFGPGTRLTVL.

This clone showed up just a few times. This chain joins TRBV7-8 and TRBJ2-7; D is unresolved. With 0 bases removed from V and 5 bases from J, the gap between germline ends came to 5 bases. The germline gives CDR1 SGHVS, CDR2 FQNEAQ. The CDR3 has 12 residues. CDR3 amino acids: CASSLARDEQYF. CDR3 nucleotide sequence: TGTGCCAGCAGCTTAGCACGGGACGAGCAGTACTTC.

V gene TRBV5-1 combines with J gene TRBJ1-1; D ambiguous. Germline V gene lookup returns CDR1 SGHRS and CDR2 YFSETQ. V was trimmed by 0 bases and J by 1 base, leaving 7 bases between them. This CDR3 comprises 14 residues. The CDR3 loop reads CASSLDSSNTEAFF. In nucleotides, the CDR3 is TGCGCCAGCAGCTTGGACAGTTCGAACACTGAAGCTTTCTTT. The whole variable domain, remainder taken from reference TRBV5-1 and TRBJ1-1, is KAGVTQTPRYLIKTRGQQVTLSCSPISGHRSVSWYQQTPGQGLQFLFEYFSETQRNKGNFPGRFSGRQFSNSRSEMNVSTLELGDSALYLCASSLDSSNTEAFFGQGTRLTVV.

The chain links TRBV2 to TRBJ1-2, with D possibly being TRBD1 (6 bases). The CDR3 length is 14 residues. Trimming left V 6 bases short and J 7 bases short, with 18 bases between. Germline V gene lookup returns CDR1 SNHLY and CDR2 FYNNEI. Here the CDR3 DNA reads TGTGCCAGCAGCAGGGGATGGGATCGGGGTGGCTACACCTTC. This codes for CASSRGWDRGGYTF. The whole variable domain, remainder taken from reference TRBV2 and TRBJ1-2, is EPEVTQTPSHQVTQMGQEVILRCVPISNHLYFYWYRQILGQKVEFLVSFYNNEISEKSEIFDDQFSVERPDGSNFTLKIRSTKLEDSAMYFCASSRGWDRGGYTFGSGTRLTVV.

In its sample, this clone was seen once. This chain connects TRBV11-3 to TRBJ2-1; TRBD2 might be the D (5 bases). The CDR3 is 14 residues long. Germline lookup yields CDR1 SGHNT and CDR2 YENEEA. Trimming took off 5 bases at V and 9 bases at J, with 17 bases between the two ends. The CDR3 loop is CASSPLSEGSEQFF. CDR3 nucleotides: TGTGCCAGCAGCCCCCTAAGTGAGGGTAGTGAGCAGTTCTTC.

The CDR3 region is CASSYPGQGAGNTIYF. The CDR3 bases are TGTGCCAGCAGTTACCCGGGACAGGGGGCTGGAAACACCATATATTTT. The chain links TRBV6-6 to TRBJ1-3; 11 nucleotides agree with TRBD1. The germline gives CDR1 MNHNY, CDR2 SVGAGI (reference sequence). The junction had 2 bases not matched to a gene; V was cut back by 2 bases and J by 2 bases. The CDR3 loop spans 16 amino acids.

The V and J genes are TRBV4-2 and TRBJ1-4; 8 nucleotides match TRBD1. The CDR3 length is 17 residues. The J segment lost 2 bases and the V segment lost 1 base, leaving 6 bases of the junction unmatched. Germline V gives CDR1 LGHNA, CDR2 YNFKEQ. The CDR3 region has the DNA TGTGCCAGCAGCCAAGCCGAATGGACAGGGACTAATGAAAAACTGTTTTTT. This sequence encodes CASSQAEWTGTNEKLFF.

The chain recombines TRBV2 with TRBJ2-7; maybe TRBD2 (5 bases). The V gene lost 6 bases and the J gene lost 9 bases, with 24 bases spanning the gap. The CDR3 extends over 15 amino acids. The V gene's germline CDR1 is SNHLY and CDR2 FYNNEI. CDR3 coding DNA: TGTGCCAGCAGCCCCCGGGGTGGACTCAGGATAGGGCAGTACTTC. It encodes CASSPRGGLRIGQYF.

The chain couples TRBV6-5 to TRBJ1-2, with a tentative D call TRBD1 (5 bases). There are 13 residues in the CDR3. CDR1 MNHEY and CDR2 SVGAGI come from the germline V gene. Trimming stripped 2 bases from V and 8 bases from J, with 12 bases between. The CDR3 sequence is CASSYGQGLGYTF. The CDR3 DNA reads as TGTGCCAGCAGTTACGGGCAGGGCCTCGGCTACACCTTC.

The rearrangement uses TRBV27 and TRBJ2-1; 13 nucleotides align to TRBD2. Per the germline V gene, CDR1 is MNHEY and CDR2 is SMNVEV (reference sequence). The CDR3 runs 17 residues. The trim removed 5 bases at V and 12 bases at J, leaving 16 bases unmatched. CDR3 sequence: CASSHYPGTSGAPGQFF. CDR3 nucleotide sequence: TGTGCCAGCAGTCACTATCCCGGGACTAGCGGGGCCCCCGGGCAGTTCTTC.

The chain is built from TRBV18 and TRBJ2-1; a possible D gene is TRBD2 (8 bases). With 5 bases removed from V and 2 bases from J, the gap between germline ends came to 16 bases. Per germline, CDR1 KGHSH and CDR2 LQKENI. The CDR3 sequence is 16 residues long. This CDR3 reads CASSSLGRGPYNEQFF. Written as DNA, the CDR3 is TGTGCCAGCTCATCACTCGGGAGGGGGCCCTACAATGAGCAGTTCTTC.

The gene calls are TRBV7-9 and TRBJ2-1; 9 bases fit TRBD2. Germline lookup yields CDR1 SEHNR and CDR2 FQNEAQ (reference sequence). The CDR3 is 16 amino acids. V shed 2 bases and J 6 bases; nucleotides not matched to a gene: 8. This CDR3 is CASSLRASGTVNEQFF. The CDR3 DNA is TGTGCCAGCAGCTTAAGGGCTAGCGGGACAGTCAATGAGCAGTTCTTC.

V is TRBV19 and J is TRBJ1-1; D is undetermined. V lost 3 bases to trimming and J lost 1 base, with 12 bases between them. This CDR3 has 15 residues. From germline, CDR1 is LNHDA and CDR2 SQIVND (reference sequence). CDR3 in amino acids: CASSMYERGNTEAFF. The CDR3 nucleotides are TGTGCCAGTAGTATGTACGAGCGGGGGAACACTGAAGCTTTCTTT.

The rearrangement links TRBV18 to TRBJ2-7; D might be TRBD2 (6 bases). The length of the CDR3 is 14 residues. CDR1 is KGHSH and CDR2 is LQKENI in the germline V gene. V lost 1 base, J lost 6 bases, and 13 bases lay in between. The CDR3 protein is CASSPRGITREQYF. CDR3 in DNA: TGTGCCAGCTCACCACGCGGGATCACCCGCGAGCAGTACTTC.

This clone came up once. The V call is TRBV15, the J call TRBJ2-5, with a weak D call TRBD2 (6 bases). The CDR3 consists of 13 residues. Trimming shortened V by 9 bases and J by 0 bases, and 11 bases separated the two germline ends. CDR1 and CDR2 from the germline V gene are LNHNV and YYDKDF (reference sequence). The CDR3 region is CATKSGDQETQYF. CDR3 coding DNA: TGTGCCACGAAATCGGGAGACCAAGAGACCCAGTACTTC.

The genes are TRBV11-2 and TRBJ2-7; the match to TRBD2 covers 10 bases. After removal of 3 bases from V and 12 bases from J, the junction contained 5 bases not matched to a gene. From germline, CDR1 is SGHAT and CDR2 FQNNGV. The CDR3 runs to 12 residues. CDR3 protein: CASSFLAGESYF. The DNA for the CDR3 is TGTGCCAGCAGCTTCCTAGCGGGAGAGTCGTACTTC.